This T cell receptor beta chain was identified in a study of Tregs in tolerant kidney transplant recipients. Study-level findings and limits: Expanding Tregs on activated donor B cells appeared to best identify donor-specific TCRbeta clones.

In regard to this clone: The antigen is not known.

Repertoires were generated with immunoSEQ multiplex PCR, while TCRdb's copy carries only in-frame clones and drops some. The table shows around 75,000 clones, with roughly nine tenths occurring only once. Germline-derived CDR1 and CDR2 are SGHRS and YFSETQ. The V end lost 6 bases, the J end lost 0 bases, and 11 bases lay between the germline ends. This CDR3 is built from 14 residues. This TCR derives from a human donor who received a combined kidney and bone marrow transplant. The material sequenced was CD4+ T cells from blood, taken before the transplant. This sequence joins TRBV5-1 and TRBJ2-3, with D possibly being TRBD1 (6 bases). CDR3 DNA: TGCGCCAGCACGACACAGGGCAGCACAGATACGCAGTATTTT. Protein sequence: CASTTQGSTDTQYF.